This TCR beta chain was observed in a study of cytomegalovirus exposure and HLA in healthy donors. This CDR3 has 17 amino acids. Germline V gene lookup returns CDR1 SQVTM and CDR2 ANQGSEA. The germline V and J ends were trimmed by 4 bases and 2 bases, with 24 bases remaining between them. PCR involved 60 Vbeta and 13 Jbeta primers. Produced via immunoSEQ multiplex PCR; TCRdb's table is partial and in-frame only. The sample yields more than 150,000 clones, around 80% seen once. The V gene is TRBV29-1, the J gene TRBJ2-7; D might be TRBD1 (6 bases). This receptor was obtained from a man in his forties in good health and CMV-seronegative. The sequencing input was PBMCs. This CDR3 reads CSVVGYSSRGQTYEQYF. CDR3 nucleotide sequence: TGCAGCGTTGTGGGTTATAGTTCACGAGGACAGACCTACGAGCAGTACTTC.